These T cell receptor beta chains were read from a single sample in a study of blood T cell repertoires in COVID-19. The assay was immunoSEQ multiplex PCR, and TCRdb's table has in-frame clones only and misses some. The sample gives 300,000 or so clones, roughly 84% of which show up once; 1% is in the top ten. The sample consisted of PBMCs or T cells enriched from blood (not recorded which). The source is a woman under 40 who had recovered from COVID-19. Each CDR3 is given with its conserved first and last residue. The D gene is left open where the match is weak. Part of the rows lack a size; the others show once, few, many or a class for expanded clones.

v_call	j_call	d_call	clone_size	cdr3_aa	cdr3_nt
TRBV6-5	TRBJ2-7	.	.	CASSYSGGEQYF	TGTGCCAGCAGTTACTCAGGCGGGGAGCAGTACTTC
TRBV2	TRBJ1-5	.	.	CASIGGWDSNQPQHF	TGTGCCAGCATCGGAGGGTGGGATAGCAATCAGCCCCAGCATTTT
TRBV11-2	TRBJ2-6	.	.	CASSLMGRPRKGANVLTF	TGTGCCAGCAGCTTGATGGGGCGCCCTAGGAAAGGGGCCAACGTCCTGACTTTC
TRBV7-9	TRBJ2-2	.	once	CASRDETGNTGELFF	TGTGCCAGCAGGGATGAAACAGGGAACACCGGGGAGCTGTTTTTT
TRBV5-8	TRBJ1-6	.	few	CASSLGQINSPLHF	TGTGCCAGCAGCTTGGGGCAGATAAATTCACCCCTCCACTTT
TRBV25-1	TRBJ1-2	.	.	CASSGHRDGYTF	TGTGCCAGCAGTGGACACAGGGATGGCTACACCTTC
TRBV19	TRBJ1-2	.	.	CASSIFGGYTF	TGTGCCAGTAGTATATTCGGGGGCTACACCTTC
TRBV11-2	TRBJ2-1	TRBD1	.	CASSETGPLGQFF	TGTGCCAGCAGCGAGACAGGGCCCTTGGGGCAGTTCTTC
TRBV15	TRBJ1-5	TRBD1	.	CATSRATGGIQPQHF	TGTGCCACCAGCAGAGCGACAGGGGGGATTCAGCCCCAGCATTTT
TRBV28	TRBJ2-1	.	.	CASSTLGSESYNEQFF	TGTGCCAGCAGTACCCTGGGCAGTGAGTCCTACAATGAGCAGTTCTTC
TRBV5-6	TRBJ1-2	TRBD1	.	CASSAGPTGYDYGYTF	TGTGCCAGCAGCGCGGGCCCGACAGGGTATGACTATGGCTACACCTTC
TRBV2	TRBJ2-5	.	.	CARETGTGGSQYF	TGTGCCAGAGAGACAGGGACCGGAGGGTCCCAGTACTTC
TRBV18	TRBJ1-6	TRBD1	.	CASSPPTGTGSPLHF	TGTGCCAGCTCACCACCGACAGGGACTGGTTCACCCCTCCACTTT
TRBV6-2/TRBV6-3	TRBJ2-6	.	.	CASSQGRANVLTF	TGTGCCAGCAGTCAGGGCCGGGCCAACGTCCTGACTTTC
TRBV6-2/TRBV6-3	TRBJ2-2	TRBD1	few	CASSYSLRDRGPYTGELFF	TGTGCCAGCAGTTACTCGTTGCGGGACAGGGGGCCATACACCGGGGAGCTGTTTTTT
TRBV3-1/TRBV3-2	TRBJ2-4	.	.	CASSPSPIRAKNIQYF	TGTGCCAGCAGCCCTTCACCTATACGAGCCAAAAACATTCAGTACTTC
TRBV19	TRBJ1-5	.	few	CASSSRAVNSNQPQHF	TGTGCCAGTAGTTCCAGGGCGGTTAATAGCAATCAGCCCCAGCATTTT
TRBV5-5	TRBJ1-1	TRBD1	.	CASSLRTGGAEAFF	TGTGCCAGCAGCTTGAGGACAGGGGGAGCCGAAGCTTTCTTT
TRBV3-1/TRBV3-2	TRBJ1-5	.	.	CASSQDGPWSSGAGNQPQHF	TGTGCCAGCAGCCAAGATGGCCCGTGGTCAAGCGGGGCCGGTAATCAGCCCCAGCATTTT
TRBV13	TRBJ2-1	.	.	CASSFRSGSYYNEQFF	TGTGCCAGCAGCTTTCGGTCAGGGTCTTACTACAATGAGCAGTTCTTC
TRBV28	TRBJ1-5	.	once	CASQTGGNQPQHF	TGTGCCAGCCAGACGGGGGGGAATCAGCCCCAGCATTTT
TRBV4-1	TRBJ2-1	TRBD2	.	CASSQATLAGAVGVEQFF	TGCGCCAGCAGCCAGGCCACACTAGCGGGGGCGGTTGGGGTTGAGCAGTTCTTC
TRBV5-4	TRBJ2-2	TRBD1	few	CASSSGTGVVTGELFF	TGTGCCAGCAGCTCCGGGACAGGGGTGGTCACCGGGGAGCTGTTTTTT
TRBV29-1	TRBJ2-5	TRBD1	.	CSVGRTGPQETQYF	TGCAGCGTGGGCAGGACAGGGCCTCAAGAGACCCAGTACTTC
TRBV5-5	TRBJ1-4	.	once	CASSLVAVADSFNEKLFF	TGTGCCAGCAGCTTGGTAGCTGTTGCCGACTCCTTTAATGAAAAACTGTTTTTT
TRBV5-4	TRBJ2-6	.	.	CASSLGLSSGANVLTF	TGTGCCAGCAGCCTTGGACTCAGCTCTGGGGCCAACGTCCTGACTTTC
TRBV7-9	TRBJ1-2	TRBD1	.	CASSSTGIPYGYTF	TGTGCCAGCAGCTCGACAGGGATTCCCTATGGCTACACCTTC
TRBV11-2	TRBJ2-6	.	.	CASSHTPGANVLTF	TGTGCCAGCAGCCACACGCCTGGGGCCAACGTCCTGACTTTC
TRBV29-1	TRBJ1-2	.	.	CSVVVFLPDSIYGYTF	TGCAGCGTTGTAGTATTTTTACCAGACAGCATCTATGGCTACACCTTC
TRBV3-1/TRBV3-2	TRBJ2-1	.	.	CASSQGWTGDNEQFF	TGTGCCAGCAGCCAAGGGTGGACTGGCGACAATGAGCAGTTCTTC
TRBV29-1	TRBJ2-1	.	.	CSVGLVIHEQFF	TGCAGCGTTGGGCTAGTAATCCATGAGCAGTTCTTC
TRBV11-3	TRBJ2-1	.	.	CASSSRQGTQYNEQFF	TGTGCCAGCAGCTCACGCCAGGGGACACAGTACAATGAGCAGTTCTTC
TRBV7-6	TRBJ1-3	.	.	CASSLDRGNTIYF	TGTGCCAGCAGCTTAGACCGGGGAAACACCATATATTTT
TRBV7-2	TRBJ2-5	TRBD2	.	CASSSQRGETQYF	TGTGCCAGCAGCTCCCAGCGGGGAGAGACCCAGTACTTC
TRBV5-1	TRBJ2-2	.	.	CASSSGQLAGELFF	TGCGCCAGCAGCTCCGGACAGTTGGCCGGGGAGCTGTTTTTT
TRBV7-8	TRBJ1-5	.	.	CASSYNGAVQDQPQHF	TGTGCCAGCAGCTACAATGGGGCAGTACAGGATCAGCCCCAGCATTTT
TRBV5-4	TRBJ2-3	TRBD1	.	CASSFRTGATDTQYF	TGTGCCAGCAGCTTCAGGACAGGGGCCACAGATACGCAGTATTTT
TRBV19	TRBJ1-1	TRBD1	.	CASSIAGGTEAFF	TGTGCCAGTAGTATAGCAGGGGGCACTGAAGCTTTCTTT
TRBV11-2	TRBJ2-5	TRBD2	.	CASSLTAFAGGGEETQYF	TGTGCCAGCAGCTTGACCGCTTTTGCGGGGGGGGGTGAAGAGACCCAGTACTTC
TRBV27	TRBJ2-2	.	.	CASSTPNTGELFF	TGTGCCAGCAGCACACCTAACACCGGGGAGCTGTTTTTT
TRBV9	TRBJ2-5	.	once	CASSVGPEAPQYF	TGTGCCAGCAGCGTAGGGCCTGAGGCACCCCAGTACTTC
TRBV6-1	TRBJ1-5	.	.	CASSEDSRVQPQHF	TGTGCCAGCAGTGAGGACAGTAGGGTTCAGCCCCAGCATTTT
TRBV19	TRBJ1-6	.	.	CASSSLRSPLHF	TGTGCCAGTAGTTCCCTTCGGTCACCCCTCCACTTT
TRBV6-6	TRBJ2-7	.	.	CASSYSGDSEYF	TGTGCCAGCAGTTACTCGGGGGACTCCGAGTACTTC
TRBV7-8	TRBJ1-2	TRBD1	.	CASSLVGTGEVANYGYTF	TGTGCCAGCAGCTTAGTCGGGACAGGGGAGGTAGCTAACTATGGCTACACCTTC
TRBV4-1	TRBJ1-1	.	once	CASSQQREKTEAFF	TGCGCCAGCAGCCAACAACGAGAGAAGACTGAAGCTTTCTTT
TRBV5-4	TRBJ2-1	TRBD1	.	CASSPTGGTNNEQFF	TGTGCCAGCAGCCCGACAGGGGGAACGAACAATGAGCAGTTCTTC
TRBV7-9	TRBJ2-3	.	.	CASSFRTTSTDTQYF	TGTGCCAGCAGCTTCCGGACAACTAGCACAGATACGCAGTATTTT
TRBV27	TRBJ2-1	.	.	CASSFPGIEQFF	TGTGCCAGCAGTTTCCCCGGGATAGAGCAGTTCTTC
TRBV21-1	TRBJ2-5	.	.	CASIQKGRGGETQYF	TGTGCCAGCATCCAAAAGGGGAGGGGTGGAGAGACCCAGTACTTC
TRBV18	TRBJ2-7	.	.	CASSPAAGYEQYF	TGTGCCAGCTCACCAGCAGCGGGCTACGAGCAGTACTTC
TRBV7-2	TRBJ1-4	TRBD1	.	CASSLAVTGVQEKLFF	TGTGCCAGCAGCTTAGCGGTGACAGGGGTGCAGGAAAAACTGTTTTTT
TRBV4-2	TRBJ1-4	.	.	CASSPSLRTAATNEKLFF	TGTGCCAGCAGCCCTTCCCTCCGGACTGCTGCAACTAATGAAAAACTGTTTTTT